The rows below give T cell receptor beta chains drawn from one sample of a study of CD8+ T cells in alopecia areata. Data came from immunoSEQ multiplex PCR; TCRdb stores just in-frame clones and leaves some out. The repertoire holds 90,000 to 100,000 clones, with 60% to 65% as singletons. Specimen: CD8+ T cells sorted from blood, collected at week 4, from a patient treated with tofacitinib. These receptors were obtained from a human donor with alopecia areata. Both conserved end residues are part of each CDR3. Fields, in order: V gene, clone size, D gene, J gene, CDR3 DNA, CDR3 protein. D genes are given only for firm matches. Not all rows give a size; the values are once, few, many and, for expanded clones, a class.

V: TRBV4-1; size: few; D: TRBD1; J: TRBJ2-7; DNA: TGCGCCAGCAGCCAAGGAACAGGGGTCGAGCAGTACTTC; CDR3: CASSQGTGVEQYF
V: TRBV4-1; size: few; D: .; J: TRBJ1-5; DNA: TGCGCCAGCAGCCAAGTTATGAATCAGCCCCAGCATTTT; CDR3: CASSQVMNQPQHF
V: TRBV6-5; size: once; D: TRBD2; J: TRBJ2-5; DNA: TGTGCCAGCAGTTACGCGTCTAGCGGCCAAGAGACCCAGTACTTC; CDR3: CASSYASSGQETQYF
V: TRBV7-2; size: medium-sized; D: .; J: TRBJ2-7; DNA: TGTGCCAGCAGCCCCCCGACAGGGGAGGGGCAGTACTTC; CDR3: CASSPPTGEGQYF
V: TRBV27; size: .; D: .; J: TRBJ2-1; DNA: TGTGCCAGCGGCCACAATGAGCAGTTCTTC; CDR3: CASGHNEQFF
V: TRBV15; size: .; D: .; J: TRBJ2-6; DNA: TGTGCCACCAGCAGAGGGACTGACTCTGGGGCCAACGTCCTGACTTTC; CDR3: CATSRGTDSGANVLTF
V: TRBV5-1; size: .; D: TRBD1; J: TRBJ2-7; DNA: TGCGCCAGCAGCTTGGGATATACTTCAAGACAGGGGACCTCCTACGAGCAGTACTTC; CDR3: CASSLGYTSRQGTSYEQYF
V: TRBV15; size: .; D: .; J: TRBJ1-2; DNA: TGTGCCACCAGCAGAGATCAGGGTGGAGGCTTCGGCTACACCTTC; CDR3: CATSRDQGGGFGYTF
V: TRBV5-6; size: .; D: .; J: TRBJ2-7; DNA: TGTGCCAGCAGCTCCTTGGGGTACGAGCAGTACTTC; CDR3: CASSSLGYEQYF
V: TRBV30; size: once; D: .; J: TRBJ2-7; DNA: TGTGCCTGGAGTCAAGGGTACGAGCAGTACTTC; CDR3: CAWSQGYEQYF
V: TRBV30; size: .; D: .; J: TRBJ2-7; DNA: TGTGCCTGGAGTGATCCTGCCGGCCGAGGTGTCCACGAGCAGTACTTC; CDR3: CAWSDPAGRGVHEQYF
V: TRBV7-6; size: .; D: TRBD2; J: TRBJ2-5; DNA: TGTGCCAGCAGCTTAGAGTCTAGCGGGGGGCCCGGAGAGACCCAGTACTTC; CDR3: CASSLESSGGPGETQYF
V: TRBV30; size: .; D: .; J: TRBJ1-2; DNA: TGTGCCTGGAGTGAATCACGGCGGGGGTACACCTTC; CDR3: CAWSESRRGYTF
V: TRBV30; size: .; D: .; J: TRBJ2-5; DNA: TGTGCCTGGACCCAGAAAACCCTAGCGTCGGGGGAGACCCAGTACTTC; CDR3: CAWTQKTLASGETQYF
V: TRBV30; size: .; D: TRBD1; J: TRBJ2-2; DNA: TGTGCCTGGAGCGCAGGGGGCGCCGGGGAGCTGTTTTTT; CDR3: CAWSAGGAGELFF
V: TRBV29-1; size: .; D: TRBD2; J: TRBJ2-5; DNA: TGCAGCGTTGAAGTAGCGGGGGGCCAAGAGACCCAGTACTTC; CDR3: CSVEVAGGQETQYF
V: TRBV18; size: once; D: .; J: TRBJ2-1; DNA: TGTGCCAGCTCGGTGGACGGAAGCTCCTACAATGAGCAGTTCTTC; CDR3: CASSVDGSSYNEQFF
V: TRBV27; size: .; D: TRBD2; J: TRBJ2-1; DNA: TGTGCCAGCAGTTTAGCGGGGGTGGCCGTCGGATTTAATGAGCAGTTCTTC; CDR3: CASSLAGVAVGFNEQFF
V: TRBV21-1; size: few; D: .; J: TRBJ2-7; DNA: TGTGCCAGCAGCGGAGGGCCGCCGGCAGAGCAGTACTTC; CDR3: CASSGGPPAEQYF
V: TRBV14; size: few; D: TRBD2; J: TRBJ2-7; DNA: TGTGCCAGCAGCCAAGAGCGGGGGACTTCCTACGAGCAGTACTTC; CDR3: CASSQERGTSYEQYF
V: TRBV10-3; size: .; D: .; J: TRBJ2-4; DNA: TGTGCCATCAGTGACGGTAATCAGGGCCCCAGGGCCAAAAACATTCAGTACTTC; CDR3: CAISDGNQGPRAKNIQYF
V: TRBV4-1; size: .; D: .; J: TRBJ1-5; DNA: TGCGCCAGCAGCCAAGTCCTCCAGAAGGGCAATCAGCCCCAGCATTTT; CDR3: CASSQVLQKGNQPQHF
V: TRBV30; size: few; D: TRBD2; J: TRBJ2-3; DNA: TGTGCCTTACTGTCGGGTCTAGCGGGAGATACGCAGTATTTT; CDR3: CALLSGLAGDTQYF
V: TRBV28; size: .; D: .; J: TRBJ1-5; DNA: TGTGCCAGCAGTTTGGTTAGGGGTCAGCCCCAGCATTTT; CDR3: CASSLVRGQPQHF
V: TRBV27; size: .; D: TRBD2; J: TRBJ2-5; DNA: TGTGCCAGCAGTGCCAGACTAGCGGGAGATGAGACCCAGTACTTC; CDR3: CASSARLAGDETQYF
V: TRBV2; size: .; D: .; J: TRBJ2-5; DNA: TGTGCCAGCAGTGTCATAGCCCGGGAGACCCAGTACTTC; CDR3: CASSVIARETQYF
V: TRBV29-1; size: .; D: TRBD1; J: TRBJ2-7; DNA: TGCAGCGTTGGTCACAGGGGGGTCGGCTACGAGCAGTACTTC; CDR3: CSVGHRGVGYEQYF
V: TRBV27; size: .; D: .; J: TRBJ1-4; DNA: TGTGCCAGCAGTTTATTGGGGAGGGAAGAGGGCGAAAAACTGTTTTTT; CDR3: CASSLLGREEGEKLFF
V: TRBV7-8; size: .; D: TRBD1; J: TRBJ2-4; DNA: TGTGCCAGCAGCTTAGGGTCAGGGGGTCACATTCAGTACTTC; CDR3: CASSLGSGGHIQYF
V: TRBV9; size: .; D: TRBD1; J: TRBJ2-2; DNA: TGTGCCAGCAGCAAGGGGACAGCGAACACCGGGGAGCTGTTTTTT; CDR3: CASSKGTANTGELFF
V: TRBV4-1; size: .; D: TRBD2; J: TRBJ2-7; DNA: TGCGCCAGCAGCCAAAGACTAGCGGGGTACTCCTACGAGCAGTACTTC; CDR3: CASSQRLAGYSYEQYF
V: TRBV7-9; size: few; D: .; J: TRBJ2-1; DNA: TGTGCCAGCAGGGAGCCGGGGTGTGAGCAGTTCTTC; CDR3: CASREPGCEQFF
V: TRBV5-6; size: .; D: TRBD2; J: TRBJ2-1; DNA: TGTGCCAGCAGCTTGGCTAGCGGGCGGGAGCAGTTCTTC; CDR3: CASSLASGREQFF
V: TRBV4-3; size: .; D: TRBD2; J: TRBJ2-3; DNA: TGCGCCAGCAGCCAAGATCTCGTGCTAGCGGGCACAGATACGCAGTATTTT; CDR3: CASSQDLVLAGTDTQYF
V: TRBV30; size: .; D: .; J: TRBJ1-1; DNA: TGTGCCTGGAGTGTAGGTCGAATATCGGAAGCTTTCTTT; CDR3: CAWSVGRISEAFF
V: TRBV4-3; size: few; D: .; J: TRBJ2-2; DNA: TGCGCCAGCAGCGCAGGGTATCGTAGCACCGGGGAGCTGTTTTTT; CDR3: CASSAGYRSTGELFF
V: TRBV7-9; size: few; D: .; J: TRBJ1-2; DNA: TGTGCCAGCAGCTTAGGCCGGGACGGCTACACCTTC; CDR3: CASSLGRDGYTF
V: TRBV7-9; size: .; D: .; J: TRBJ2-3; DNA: TGTGCCAGCAGCTCTGGGACTCGAATGGTATATTTT; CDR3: CASSSGTRMVYF
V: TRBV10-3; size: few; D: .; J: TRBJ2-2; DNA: TGTGCCAGCAGTGACAAGAACACCGGGGAGCTGTTTTTT; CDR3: CASSDKNTGELFF
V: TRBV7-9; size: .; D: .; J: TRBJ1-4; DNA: TGTGCCAGCAGCTCCTACGTTGGTCCGGCGGGTGAAAAACTGTTTTTT; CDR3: CASSSYVGPAGEKLFF
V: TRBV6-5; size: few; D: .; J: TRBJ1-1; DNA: TGTGCCAGCATCGGCGGGGCGGTGTCTGAAGCTTTCTTT; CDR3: CASIGGAVSEAFF
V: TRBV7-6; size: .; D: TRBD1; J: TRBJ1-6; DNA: TGTGCCAGCAGCTTAGCGGGACAGGGTGATTCACCCCTCCACTTT; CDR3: CASSLAGQGDSPLHF
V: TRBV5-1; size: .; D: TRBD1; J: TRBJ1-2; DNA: TGCGCCAGCAGCTATACAGGGGGCGGCTATGGCTACACCTTC; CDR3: CASSYTGGGYGYTF
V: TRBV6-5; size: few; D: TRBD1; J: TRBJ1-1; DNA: TGTGCCAGCAGTTACGGGGCAGGGGGAGCTGAAGCTTTCTTT; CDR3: CASSYGAGGAEAFF
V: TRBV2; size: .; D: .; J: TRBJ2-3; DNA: TGTGCCAGCAGTGAAGGCGCCGGGGGTAGCACAGATACGCAGTATTTT; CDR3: CASSEGAGGSTDTQYF
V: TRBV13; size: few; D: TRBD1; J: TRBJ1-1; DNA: TGTGCCAGCAGCTCGACAGGGGACACTGAAGCTTTCTTT; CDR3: CASSSTGDTEAFF
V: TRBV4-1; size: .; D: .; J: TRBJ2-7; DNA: TGCGCCAGCAGTTTAACACCTCCGGGAACGCCTGCCGAGCAGTACTTC; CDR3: CASSLTPPGTPAEQYF
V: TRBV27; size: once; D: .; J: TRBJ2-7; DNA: TGTGCCAGCAGTTTAGGGGGGAGGCTCGAGCAGTACTTC; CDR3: CASSLGGRLEQYF
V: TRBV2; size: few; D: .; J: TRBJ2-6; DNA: TGTGCCAGCAGACTGAGGTCTGGGGCCAACGTCCTGACTTTC; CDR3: CASRLRSGANVLTF
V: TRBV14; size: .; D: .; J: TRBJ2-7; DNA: TGTGCCAGCAGCCCCCGATCCTCGTACGAGCAGTACTTC; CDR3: CASSPRSSYEQYF
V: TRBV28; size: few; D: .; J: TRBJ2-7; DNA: TGTGCCAGCAGTTTACTTGGGATGTCTAACGAGCAGTACTTC; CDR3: CASSLLGMSNEQYF
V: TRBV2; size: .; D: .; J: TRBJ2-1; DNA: TGTGCCAGCAGTGGGGAGGATGTCGGCAATGAGCAGTTCTTC; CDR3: CASSGEDVGNEQFF
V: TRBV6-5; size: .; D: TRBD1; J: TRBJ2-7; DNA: TGTGCCAGCAGTTACGGGGGCGCAGGGGGCGAGCAGTACTTC; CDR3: CASSYGGAGGEQYF
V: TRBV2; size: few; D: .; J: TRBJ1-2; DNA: TGTGCCAGCAGTGTGGTGGATGGCTACACCTTC; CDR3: CASSVVDGYTF
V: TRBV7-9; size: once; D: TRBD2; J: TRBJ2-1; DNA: TGTGCCAGCAGCCAGGGACTAGCGCCCTACAATGAGCAGTTCTTC; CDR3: CASSQGLAPYNEQFF
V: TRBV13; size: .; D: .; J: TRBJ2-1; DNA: TGTGCCAGCAGCTTAGAAGTAGGGGATTACAATGAGCAGTTCTTC; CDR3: CASSLEVGDYNEQFF
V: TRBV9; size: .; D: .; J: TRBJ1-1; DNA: TGTGCCAGCAGCCCGACAGGGAACACTGAAGCTTTCTTT; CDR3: CASSPTGNTEAFF
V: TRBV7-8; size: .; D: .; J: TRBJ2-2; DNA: TGTGCCAGCAGCTACCGGATTGTGGGAGACGGCACCGGGGAGCTGTTTTTT; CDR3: CASSYRIVGDGTGELFF
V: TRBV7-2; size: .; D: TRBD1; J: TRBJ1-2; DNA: TGTGCCAGCAGCTCCAACCCACGGGGGACAGGGGATGGCTACACCTTC; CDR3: CASSSNPRGTGDGYTF